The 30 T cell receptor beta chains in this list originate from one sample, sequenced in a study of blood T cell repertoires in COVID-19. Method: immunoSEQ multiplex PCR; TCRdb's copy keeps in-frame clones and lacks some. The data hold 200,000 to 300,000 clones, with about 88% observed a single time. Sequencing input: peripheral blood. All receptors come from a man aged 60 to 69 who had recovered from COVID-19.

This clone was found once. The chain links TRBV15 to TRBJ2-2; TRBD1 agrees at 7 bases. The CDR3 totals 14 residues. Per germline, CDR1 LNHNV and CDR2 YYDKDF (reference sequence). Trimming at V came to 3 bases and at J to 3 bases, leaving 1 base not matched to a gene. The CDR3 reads CATSRGQHTGELFF. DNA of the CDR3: TGTGCCACCAGCAGGGGACAGCACACCGGGGAGCTGTTTTTT. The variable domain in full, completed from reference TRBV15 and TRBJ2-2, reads DAMVIQNPRYQVTQFGKPVTLSCSQTLNHNVMYWYQQKSSQAPKLLFHYYDKDFNNEADTPDNFQSRRPNTSFCFLDIRSPGLGDTAMYLCATSRGQHTGELFFGEGSRLTVL.

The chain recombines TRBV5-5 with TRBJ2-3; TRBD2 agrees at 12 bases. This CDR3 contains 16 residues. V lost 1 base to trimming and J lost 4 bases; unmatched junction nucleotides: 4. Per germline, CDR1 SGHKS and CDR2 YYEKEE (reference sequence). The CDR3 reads CASSLQTSGGADTQYF. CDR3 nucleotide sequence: TGTGCCAGCAGCTTGCAGACTAGCGGGGGAGCAGATACGCAGTATTTT.

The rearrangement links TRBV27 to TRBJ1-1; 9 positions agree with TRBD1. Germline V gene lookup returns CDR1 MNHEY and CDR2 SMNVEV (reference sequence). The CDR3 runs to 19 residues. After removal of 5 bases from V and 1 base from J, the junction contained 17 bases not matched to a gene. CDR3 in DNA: TGTGCCAGCAGTCACTACTCCCGCGGACAGGGGACCCCGAACACTGAAGCTTTCTTT. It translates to CASSHYSRGQGTPNTEAFF.

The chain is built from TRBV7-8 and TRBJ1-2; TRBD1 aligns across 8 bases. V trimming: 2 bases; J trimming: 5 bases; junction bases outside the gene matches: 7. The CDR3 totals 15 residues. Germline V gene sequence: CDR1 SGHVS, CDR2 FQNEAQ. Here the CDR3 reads CASSLRDRNIYGYTF. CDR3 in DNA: TGTGCCAGCAGCTTAAGGGACAGGAATATTTATGGCTACACCTTC.

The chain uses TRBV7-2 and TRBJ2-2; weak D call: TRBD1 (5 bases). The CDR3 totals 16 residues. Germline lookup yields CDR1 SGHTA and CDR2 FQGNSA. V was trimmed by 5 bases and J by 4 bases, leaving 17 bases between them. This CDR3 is CASSPSLPRGTGELFF. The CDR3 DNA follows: TGTGCCAGCAGCCCGAGTCTCCCTAGGGGCACCGGGGAGCTGTTTTTT.

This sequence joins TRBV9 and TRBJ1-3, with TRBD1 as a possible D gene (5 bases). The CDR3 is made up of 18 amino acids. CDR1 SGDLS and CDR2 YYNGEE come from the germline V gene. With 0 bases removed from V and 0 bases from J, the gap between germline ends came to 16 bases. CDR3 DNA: TGTGCCAGCAGCGTAGTGGGGGGAGAGATATACTCTGGAAACACCATATATTTT. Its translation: CASSVVGGEIYSGNTIYF.

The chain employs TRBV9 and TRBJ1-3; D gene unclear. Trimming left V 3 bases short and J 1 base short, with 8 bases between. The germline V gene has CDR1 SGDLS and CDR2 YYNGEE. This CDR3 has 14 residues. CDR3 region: CASSAEDSGNTIYF. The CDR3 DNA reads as TGTGCCAGCAGCGCCGAGGATTCTGGAAACACCATATATTTT.

The CDR3 DNA sequence: TGTGCCTTGTCGACTCGTTTTGAGACCCAGTACTTC. Amino acid sequence: CALSTRFETQYF. The V call is TRBV30, the J call TRBJ2-5; D is unclear. Germline V CDR1 and CDR2: GTSNPN, SVGIG (reference sequence). This CDR3 spans 12 amino acids. Trimming took 7 bases from V and 5 from J, leaving 14 bases between them.

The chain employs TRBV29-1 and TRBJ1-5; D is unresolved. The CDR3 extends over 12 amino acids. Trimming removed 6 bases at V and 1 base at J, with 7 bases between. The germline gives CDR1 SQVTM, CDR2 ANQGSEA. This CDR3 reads CSVAWSNQPQHF. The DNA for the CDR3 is TGCAGCGTCGCGTGGAGCAATCAGCCCCAGCATTTT.

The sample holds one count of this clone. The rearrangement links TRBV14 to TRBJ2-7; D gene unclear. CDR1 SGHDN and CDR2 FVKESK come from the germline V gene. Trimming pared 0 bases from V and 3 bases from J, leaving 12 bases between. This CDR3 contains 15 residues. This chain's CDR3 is CASSQELRPVYEQYF. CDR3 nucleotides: TGTGCCAGCAGCCAAGAACTACGCCCCGTCTACGAGCAGTACTTC.

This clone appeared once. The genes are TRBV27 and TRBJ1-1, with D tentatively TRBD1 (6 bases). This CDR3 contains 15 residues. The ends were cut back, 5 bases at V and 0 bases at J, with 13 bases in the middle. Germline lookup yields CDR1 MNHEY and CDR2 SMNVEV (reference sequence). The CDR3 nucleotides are TGTGCCAGCAGTCCGAACAGGGCCATGAACACTGAAGCTTTCTTT. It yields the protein CASSPNRAMNTEAFF.

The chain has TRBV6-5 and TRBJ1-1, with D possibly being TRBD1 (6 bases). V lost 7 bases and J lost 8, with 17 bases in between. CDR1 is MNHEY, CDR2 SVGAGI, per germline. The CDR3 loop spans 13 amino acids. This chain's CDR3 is CASNIQGNREAFF. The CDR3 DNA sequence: TGTGCCAGCAATATACAGGGAAATCGGGAAGCTTTCTTT.

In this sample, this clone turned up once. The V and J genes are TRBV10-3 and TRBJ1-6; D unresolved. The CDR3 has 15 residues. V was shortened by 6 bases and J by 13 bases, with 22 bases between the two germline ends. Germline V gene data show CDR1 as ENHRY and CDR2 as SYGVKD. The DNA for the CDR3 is TGTGCCATCAGAGAGGTCCTGGGCCGCGATGTTCCCCTCCACTTT. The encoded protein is CAIREVLGRDVPLHF.

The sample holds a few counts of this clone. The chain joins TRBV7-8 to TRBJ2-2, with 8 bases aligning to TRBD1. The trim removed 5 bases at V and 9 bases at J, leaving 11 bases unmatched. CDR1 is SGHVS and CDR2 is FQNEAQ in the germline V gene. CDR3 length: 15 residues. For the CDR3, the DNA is TGTGCCAGCAGCGACCGGGACAGGATTCTTCGGGAGCTGTTTTTT. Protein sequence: CASSDRDRILRELFF.

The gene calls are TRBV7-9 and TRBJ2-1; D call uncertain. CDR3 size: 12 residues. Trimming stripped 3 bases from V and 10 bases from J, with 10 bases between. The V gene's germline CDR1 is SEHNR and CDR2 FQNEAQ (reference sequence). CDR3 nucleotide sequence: TGTGCCAGCAGCTTTGGTAACTGGGAGCAGTTCTTC. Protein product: CASSFGNWEQFF.

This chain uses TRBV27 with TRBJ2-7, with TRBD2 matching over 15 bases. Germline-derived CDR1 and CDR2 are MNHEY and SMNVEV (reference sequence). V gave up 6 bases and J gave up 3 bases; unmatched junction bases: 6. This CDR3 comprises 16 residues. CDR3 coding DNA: TGTGCCAGCAGCGGCGGACTAGCGGGGGGGGTCTACGAGCAGTACTTC. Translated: CASSGGLAGGVYEQYF.

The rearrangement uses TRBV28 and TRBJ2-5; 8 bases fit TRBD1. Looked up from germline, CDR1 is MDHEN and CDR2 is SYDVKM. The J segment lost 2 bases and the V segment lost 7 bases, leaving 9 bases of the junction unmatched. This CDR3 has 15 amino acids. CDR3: CASTTTGDGQETQYF. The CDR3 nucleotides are TGTGCCAGCACCACGACAGGGGACGGTCAAGAGACCCAGTACTTC.

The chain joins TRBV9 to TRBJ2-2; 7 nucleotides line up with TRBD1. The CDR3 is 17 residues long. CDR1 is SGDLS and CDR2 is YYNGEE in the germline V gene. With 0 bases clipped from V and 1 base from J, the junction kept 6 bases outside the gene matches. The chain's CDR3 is CASSVALGQVNTGELFF. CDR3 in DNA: TGTGCCAGCAGCGTAGCTTTAGGACAGGTGAACACCGGGGAGCTGTTTTTT.

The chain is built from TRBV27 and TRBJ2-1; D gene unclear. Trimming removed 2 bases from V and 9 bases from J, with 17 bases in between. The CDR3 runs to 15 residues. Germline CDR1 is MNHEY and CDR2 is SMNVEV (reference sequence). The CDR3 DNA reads TGTGCCAGCAGTTTAGCCCAAATCTACGTTAGTGAGCAGTTCTTC. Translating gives CASSLAQIYVSEQFF.

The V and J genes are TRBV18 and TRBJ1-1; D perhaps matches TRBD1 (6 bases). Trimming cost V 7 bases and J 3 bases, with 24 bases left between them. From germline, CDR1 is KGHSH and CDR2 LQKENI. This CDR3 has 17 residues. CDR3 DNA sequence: TGTGCCAGCTTCTTCTCGGGCGGGGGCCGGGTAGACACTGAAGCTTTCTTT. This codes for CASFFSGGGRVDTEAFF. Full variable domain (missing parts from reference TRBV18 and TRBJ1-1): NAGVMQNPRHLVRRRGQEARLRCSPMKGHSHVYWYRQLPEEGLKFMVYLQKENIIDESGMPKERFSAEFPKEGPSILRIQQVVRGDSAAYFCASFFSGGGRVDTEAFFGQGTRLTVV.

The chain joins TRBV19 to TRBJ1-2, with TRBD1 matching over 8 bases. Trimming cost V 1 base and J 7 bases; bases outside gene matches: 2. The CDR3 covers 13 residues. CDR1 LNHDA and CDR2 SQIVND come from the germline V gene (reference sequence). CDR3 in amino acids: CASSIVGQGGYTF. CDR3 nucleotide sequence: TGTGCCAGTAGTATAGTTGGACAGGGTGGCTACACCTTC.

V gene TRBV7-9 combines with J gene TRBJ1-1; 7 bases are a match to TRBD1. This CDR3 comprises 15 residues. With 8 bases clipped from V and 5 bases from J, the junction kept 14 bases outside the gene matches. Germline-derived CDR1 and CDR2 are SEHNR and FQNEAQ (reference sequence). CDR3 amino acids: CASALGGAGGTEAFF. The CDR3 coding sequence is TGTGCCAGCGCATTAGGTGGGGCAGGGGGAACTGAAGCTTTCTTT.

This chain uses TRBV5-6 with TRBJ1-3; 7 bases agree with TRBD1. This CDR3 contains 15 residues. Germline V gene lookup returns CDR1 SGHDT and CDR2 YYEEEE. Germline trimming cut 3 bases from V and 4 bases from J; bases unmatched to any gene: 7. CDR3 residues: CASSWDGTAGNTIYF. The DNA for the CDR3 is TGTGCCAGCAGCTGGGACGGGACAGCCGGAAACACCATATATTTT.

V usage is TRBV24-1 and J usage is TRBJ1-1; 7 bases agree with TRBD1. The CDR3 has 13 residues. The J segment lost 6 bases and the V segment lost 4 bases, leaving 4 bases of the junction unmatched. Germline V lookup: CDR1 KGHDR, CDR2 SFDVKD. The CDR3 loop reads CATSERGRAEAFF. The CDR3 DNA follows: TGTGCCACCAGTGAAAGGGGGCGGGCTGAAGCTTTCTTT.

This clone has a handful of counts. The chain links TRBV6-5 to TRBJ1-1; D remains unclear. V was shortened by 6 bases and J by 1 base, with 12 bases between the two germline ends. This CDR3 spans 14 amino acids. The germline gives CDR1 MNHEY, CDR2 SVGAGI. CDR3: CASRVPRGNTEAFF. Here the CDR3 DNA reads TGTGCCAGCAGGGTACCTAGAGGGAACACTGAAGCTTTCTTT.

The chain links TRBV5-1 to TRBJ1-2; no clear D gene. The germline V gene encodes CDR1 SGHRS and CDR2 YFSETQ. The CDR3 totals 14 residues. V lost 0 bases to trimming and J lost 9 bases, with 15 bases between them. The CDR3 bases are TGCGCCAGCAGCTTGGCTACCGTCGACTACCGCTACACCTTC. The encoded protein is CASSLATVDYRYTF.

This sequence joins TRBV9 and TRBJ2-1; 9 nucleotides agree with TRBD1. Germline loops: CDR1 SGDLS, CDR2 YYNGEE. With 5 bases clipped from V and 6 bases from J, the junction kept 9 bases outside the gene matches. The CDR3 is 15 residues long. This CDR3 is CASSAGTGSSNEQFF. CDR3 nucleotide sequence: TGTGCCAGCAGTGCCGGGACAGGGTCAAGCAATGAGCAGTTCTTC.

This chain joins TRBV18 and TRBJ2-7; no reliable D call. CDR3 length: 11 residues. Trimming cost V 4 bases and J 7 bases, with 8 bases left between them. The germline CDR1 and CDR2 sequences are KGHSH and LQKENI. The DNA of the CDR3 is TGTGCCAGCTCACGGTCAGTTGAGCAGTACTTC. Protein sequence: CASSRSVEQYF.

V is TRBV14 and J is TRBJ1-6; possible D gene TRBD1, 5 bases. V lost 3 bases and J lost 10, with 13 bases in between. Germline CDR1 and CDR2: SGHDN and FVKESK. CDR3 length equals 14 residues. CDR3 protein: CASSQGTYRSPLHF. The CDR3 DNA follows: TGTGCCAGCAGCCAGGGGACTTACCGGTCACCCCTCCACTTT.

CDR3 in DNA: TGTGCCAGCAGCGGCAAATTGGAGCCCCAGCATTTT. Residues: CASSGKLEPQHF. The J gene is TRBJ1-5, the V gene TRBV5-6; D is unresolved. CDR1 SGHDT and CDR2 YYEEEE come from the germline V gene. Deletions cut 4 bases from V and 8 bases from J, with 10 bases between. CDR3 length: 12 amino acids.